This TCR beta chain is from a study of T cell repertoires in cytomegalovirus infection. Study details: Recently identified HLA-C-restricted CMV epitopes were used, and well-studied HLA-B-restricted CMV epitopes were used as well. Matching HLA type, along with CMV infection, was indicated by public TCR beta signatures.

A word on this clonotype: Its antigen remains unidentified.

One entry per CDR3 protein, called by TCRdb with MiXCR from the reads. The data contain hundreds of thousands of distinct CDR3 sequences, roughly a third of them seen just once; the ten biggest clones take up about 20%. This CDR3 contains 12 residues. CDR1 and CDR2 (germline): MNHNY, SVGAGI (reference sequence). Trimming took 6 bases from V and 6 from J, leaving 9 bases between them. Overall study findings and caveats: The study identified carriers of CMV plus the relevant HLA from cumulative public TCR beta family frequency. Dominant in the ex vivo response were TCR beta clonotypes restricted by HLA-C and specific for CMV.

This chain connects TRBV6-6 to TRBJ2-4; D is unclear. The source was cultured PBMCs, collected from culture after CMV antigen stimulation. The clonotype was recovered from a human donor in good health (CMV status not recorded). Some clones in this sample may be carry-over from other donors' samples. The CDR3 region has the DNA TGTGCCAGCAGCTCCCCGGGAAACATTCAGTACTTC. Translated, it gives CASSSPGNIQYF.